These T cell receptor beta chains were read from a single sample in a study of graft-versus-host responses after intestinal transplantation. The protocol was immunoSEQ multiplex PCR, while the TCRdb copy is restricted to in-frame clones and leaves out a portion. The sample consists of about 130,000 clones, more than 90% of them appearing once. These receptors' targets are unknown. The specimen was unstimulated CD4+ T cells sorted from spleen or lymph node cells, collected before intestinal transplant. The receptor source for this set is a human donor who received an intestinal transplant. The CDR3 runs from the conserved cysteine through the conserved F or W. The order of the fields is V gene, CDR3 protein.

V: TRBV9
CDR3: CASSPRTGSKQYF

V: TRBV23-1
CDR3: CASSRNRRYGYTF

V: TRBV6-1
CDR3: CASTTRGQSYGTQYF

V: TRBV7-9
CDR3: CASSLVRDTNYGYTF

V: TRBV18
CDR3: CASSPPGNIQYF

V: TRBV2
CDR3: CATSSGTPYEQYF

V: TRBV19
CDR3: CASRSGDAGRNEKLFF

V: TRBV19
CDR3: CASSVTGRSPLHF

V: TRBV27
CDR3: CASSLGGLAETQYF

V: TRBV2
CDR3: CASSYRATYGYTF

V: TRBV7-9
CDR3: CASSRGDRGQETQYF

V: TRBV13
CDR3: CASSTGGALRTNTGELFF

V: TRBV5-1
CDR3: CASSLAGDRGSPLHF

V: TRBV6-1
CDR3: CASIRDRGREKLFF

V: TRBV5-6
CDR3: CASSLVHSPLHF

V: TRBV6-6
CDR3: CASIGDRDFSPLHF

V: TRBV30
CDR3: CAWSKLAGVANEQFF

V: TRBV5-6
CDR3: CASSLGWGTGELFF

V: TRBV11-2
CDR3: CASSQGTQPQHF

V: TRBV7-2
CDR3: CASSLAPLVGDTQYF

V: TRBV6-1
CDR3: CASTNTGELFF

V: TRBV7-6
CDR3: CASSLGPSVLTF

V: TRBV5-1
CDR3: CASSSTTGITEAFF

V: TRBV7-9
CDR3: CASSLAGSYNEQFF

V: TRBV2
CDR3: CASRQSYEQYF

V: TRBV9
CDR3: CASSVDLNTEAFF

V: TRBV27
CDR3: CASSTPPGEQYF

V: TRBV10-3
CDR3: CAISESVRGKGAVYEQYF

V: TRBV21-1
CDR3: CASRRTEAFF

V: TRBV19
CDR3: CASSKVMVTVSSYNSPLHF

V: TRBV2
CDR3: CASSEFSYEQYF

V: TRBV6-1
CDR3: CASAGTGLYGYTF

V: TRBV11-2
CDR3: CASSLDPKADEAFF

V: TRBV5-1
CDR3: CASTNALGQNNYGYTF

V: TRBV11-2
CDR3: CASSLGPWPTKNSTDTQYF

V: TRBV7-9
CDR3: CASSLVGGGPEPCLFF

V: TRBV6-1
CDR3: CASRAHRAREAFF

V: TRBV9
CDR3: CASSPGTGYEKLFF

V: TRBV15
CDR3: CATSTGGETQYF

V: TRBV5-6
CDR3: CASSLEGGIRKLFF

V: TRBV5-6
CDR3: CASSYIYQAGGYNEQFF

V: TRBV10-3
CDR3: CAISEGRTYEQYF

V: TRBV5-1
CDR3: CASSPGLAGSSYNEQFF

V: TRBV10-3
CDR3: CAISEGRIGVYTF

V: TRBV11-2
CDR3: CASSPGTSGGAAGELFF

V: TRBV10-1
CDR3: CASSPLPDRVGNNEQYF

V: TRBV10-2
CDR3: CASCPGNNQPQHF

V: TRBV5-6
CDR3: CASSLGGDQPQHF

V: TRBV7-9
CDR3: CASSSARTGIYDQPQHF

V: TRBV7-9
CDR3: CASSPRGQTEAFF

V: TRBV7-9
CDR3: CARWGTTETQYF

V: TRBV9
CDR3: CASSVDEGSYSNQPQHF

V: TRBV12-2
CDR3: CASRLITPGQGLWGYTF

V: TRBV2
CDR3: CASSEVLGNQPQHF

V: TRBV6-1
CDR3: CASSEYAGVRDTQYF

V: TRBV27
CDR3: CASSLRGPTTDTQYF

V: TRBV5-6
CDR3: CASSYGTERFF

V: TRBV6-5
CDR3: CASRSTDTQYF

V: TRBV6-6
CDR3: CASTRLAGETQYF